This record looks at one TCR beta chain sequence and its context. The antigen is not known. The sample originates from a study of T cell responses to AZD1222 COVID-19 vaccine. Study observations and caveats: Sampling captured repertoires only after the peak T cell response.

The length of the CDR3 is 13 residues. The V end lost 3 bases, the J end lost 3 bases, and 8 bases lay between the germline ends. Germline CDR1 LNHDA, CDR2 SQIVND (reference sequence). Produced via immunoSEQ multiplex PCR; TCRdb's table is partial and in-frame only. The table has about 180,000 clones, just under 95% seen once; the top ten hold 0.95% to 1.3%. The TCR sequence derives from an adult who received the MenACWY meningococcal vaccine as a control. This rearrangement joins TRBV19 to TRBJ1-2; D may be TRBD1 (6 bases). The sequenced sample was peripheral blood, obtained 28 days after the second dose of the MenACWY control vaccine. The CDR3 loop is CASSIHRDYGYTF. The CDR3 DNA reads TGTGCCAGTAGTATCCACAGGGACTATGGCTACACCTTC.